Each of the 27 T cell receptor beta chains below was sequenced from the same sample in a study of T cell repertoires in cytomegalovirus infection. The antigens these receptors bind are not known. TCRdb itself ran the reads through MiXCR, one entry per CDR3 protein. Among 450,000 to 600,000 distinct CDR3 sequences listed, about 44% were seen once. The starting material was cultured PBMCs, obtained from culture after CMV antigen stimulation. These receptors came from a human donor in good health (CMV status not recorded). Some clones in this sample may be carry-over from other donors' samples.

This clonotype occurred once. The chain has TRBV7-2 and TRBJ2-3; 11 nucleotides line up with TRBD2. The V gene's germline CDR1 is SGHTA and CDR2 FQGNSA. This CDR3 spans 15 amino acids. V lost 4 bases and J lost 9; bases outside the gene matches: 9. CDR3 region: CASSSTSGGPWTQYF. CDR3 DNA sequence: TGTGCCAGCAGCTCAACTAGCGGGGGCCCGTGGACGCAGTATTTT.

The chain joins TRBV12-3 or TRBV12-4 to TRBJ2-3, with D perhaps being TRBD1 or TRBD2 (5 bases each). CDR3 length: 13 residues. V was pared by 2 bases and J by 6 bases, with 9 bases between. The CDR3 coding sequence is TGTGCCAGCAGTTTAAGGGACGTCGATACGCAGTATTTT. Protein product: CASSLRDVDTQYF.

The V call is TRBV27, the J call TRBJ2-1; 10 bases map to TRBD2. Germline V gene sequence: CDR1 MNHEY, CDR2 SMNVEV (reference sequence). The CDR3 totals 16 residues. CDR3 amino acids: CGVGVGAGGPRNEQFF. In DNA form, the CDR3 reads TGTGGGGTAGGTGTCGGAGCGGGAGGGCCAAGGAATGAGCAGTTCTTC.

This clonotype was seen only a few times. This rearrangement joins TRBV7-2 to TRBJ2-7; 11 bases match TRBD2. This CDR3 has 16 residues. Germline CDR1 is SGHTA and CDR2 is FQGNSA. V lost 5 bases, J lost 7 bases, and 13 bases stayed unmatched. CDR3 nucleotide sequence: TGTGCCAGCAGCCCCCAGGGACTAGCGGTTACTACGGAGCAGTACTTC. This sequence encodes CASSPQGLAVTTEQYF.

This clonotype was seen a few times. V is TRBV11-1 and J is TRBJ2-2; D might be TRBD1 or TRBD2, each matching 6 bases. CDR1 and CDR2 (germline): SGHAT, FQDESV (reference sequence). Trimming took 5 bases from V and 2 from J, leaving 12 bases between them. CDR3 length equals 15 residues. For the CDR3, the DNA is TGTGCCAGCAGCCAGGGGACTCCCAACACCGGGGAGCTGTTTTTT. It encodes CASSQGTPNTGELFF.

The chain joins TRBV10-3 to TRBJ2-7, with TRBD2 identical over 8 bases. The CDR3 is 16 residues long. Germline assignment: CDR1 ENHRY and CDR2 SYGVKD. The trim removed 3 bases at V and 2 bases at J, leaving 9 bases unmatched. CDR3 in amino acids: CAISERVKRGTYEQYF. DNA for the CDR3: TGTGCCATCAGTGAAAGGGTCAAGCGGGGGACCTACGAGCAGTACTTC.

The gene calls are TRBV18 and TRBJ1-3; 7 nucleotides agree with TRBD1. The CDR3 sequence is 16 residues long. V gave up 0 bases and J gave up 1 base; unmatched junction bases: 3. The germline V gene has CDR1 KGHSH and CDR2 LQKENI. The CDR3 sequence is CASSPPGQSSGNTIYF. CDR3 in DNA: TGTGCCAGCTCACCACCGGGACAGTCTTCTGGAAACACCATATATTTT.

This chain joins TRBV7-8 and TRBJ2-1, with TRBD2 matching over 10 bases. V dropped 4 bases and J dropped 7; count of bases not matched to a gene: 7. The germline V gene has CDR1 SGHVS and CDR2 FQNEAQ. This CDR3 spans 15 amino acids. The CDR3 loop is CASSSPGLAKNEQFF. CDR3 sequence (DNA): TGTGCCAGCAGCTCCCCGGGACTAGCGAAGAATGAGCAGTTCTTC.

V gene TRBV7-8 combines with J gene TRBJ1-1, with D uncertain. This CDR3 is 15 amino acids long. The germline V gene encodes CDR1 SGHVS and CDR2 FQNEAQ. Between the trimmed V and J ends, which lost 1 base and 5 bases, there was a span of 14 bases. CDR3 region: CASSLVGRTGTEAFF. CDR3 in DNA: TGTGCCAGCAGCTTAGTGGGCAGGACCGGTACTGAAGCTTTCTTT. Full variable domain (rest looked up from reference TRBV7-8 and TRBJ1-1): GAGVSQSPRYKVAKRGQDVALRCDPISGHVSLFWYQQALGQGPEFLTYFQNEAQLDKSGLPSDRFFAERPEGSVSTLKIQRTQQEDSAVYLCASSLVGRTGTEAFFGQGTRLTVV.

In nucleotides, the CDR3 is TGTGCCAGCAGTGCAGACAGGGTGAACACCGGGGAGCTGTTTTTT. It translates to CASSADRVNTGELFF. The rearrangement joins TRBV6-1 to TRBJ2-2, with 7 bases that match TRBD1. The CDR3 sequence is 15 residues long. Losses at the gene ends were 4 bases for V and 1 base for J; bases not matched to a gene: 3. The germline gives CDR1 MNHNS, CDR2 SASEGT.

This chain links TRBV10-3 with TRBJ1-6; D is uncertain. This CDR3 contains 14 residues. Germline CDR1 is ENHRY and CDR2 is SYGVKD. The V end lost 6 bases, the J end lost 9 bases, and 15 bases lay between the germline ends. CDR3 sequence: CAISPDGLGSPLHF. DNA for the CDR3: TGTGCCATCAGCCCTGATGGGTTAGGTTCACCCCTCCACTTT.

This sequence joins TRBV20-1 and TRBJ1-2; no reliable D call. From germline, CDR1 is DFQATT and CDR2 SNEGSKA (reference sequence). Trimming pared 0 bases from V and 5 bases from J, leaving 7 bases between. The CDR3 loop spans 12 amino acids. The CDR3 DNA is TGCAGTGCTAGAGATGTAGTGTATGGCTACACCTTC. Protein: CSARDVVYGYTF.

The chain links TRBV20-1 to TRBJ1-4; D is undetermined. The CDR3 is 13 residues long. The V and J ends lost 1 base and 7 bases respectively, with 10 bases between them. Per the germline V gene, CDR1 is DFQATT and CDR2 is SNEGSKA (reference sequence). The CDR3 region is CSARVARSEKLFF. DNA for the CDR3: TGCAGTGCTAGAGTGGCCCGGAGTGAAAAACTGTTTTTT.

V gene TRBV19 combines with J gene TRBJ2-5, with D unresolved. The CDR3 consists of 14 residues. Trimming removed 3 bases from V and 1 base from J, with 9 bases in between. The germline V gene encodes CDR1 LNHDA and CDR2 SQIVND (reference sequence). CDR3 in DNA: TGTGCCAGTAGTATTAGGCTTACCCAAGAGACCCAGTACTTC. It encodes CASSIRLTQETQYF.

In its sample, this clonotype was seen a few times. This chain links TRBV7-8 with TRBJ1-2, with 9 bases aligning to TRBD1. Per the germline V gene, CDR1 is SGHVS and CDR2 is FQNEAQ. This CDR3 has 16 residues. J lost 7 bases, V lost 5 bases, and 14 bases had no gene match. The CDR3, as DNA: TGTGCCAGCAGCACCCGGGACAGGGCTGGGAGAATTGGCTACACCTTC. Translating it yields CASSTRDRAGRIGYTF.

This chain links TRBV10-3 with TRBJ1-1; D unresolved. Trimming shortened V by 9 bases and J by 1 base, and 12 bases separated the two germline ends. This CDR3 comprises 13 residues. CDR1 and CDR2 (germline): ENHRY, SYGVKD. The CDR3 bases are TGTGCCATTAGCATCCAAGAGAACACTGAAGCTTTCTTT. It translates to CAISIQENTEAFF.

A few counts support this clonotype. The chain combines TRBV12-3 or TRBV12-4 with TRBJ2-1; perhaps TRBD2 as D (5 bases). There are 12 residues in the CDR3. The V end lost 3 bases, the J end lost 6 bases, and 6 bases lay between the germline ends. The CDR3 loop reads CASSLGANEQFF. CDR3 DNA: TGTGCCAGCAGTTTGGGAGCCAATGAGCAGTTCTTC.

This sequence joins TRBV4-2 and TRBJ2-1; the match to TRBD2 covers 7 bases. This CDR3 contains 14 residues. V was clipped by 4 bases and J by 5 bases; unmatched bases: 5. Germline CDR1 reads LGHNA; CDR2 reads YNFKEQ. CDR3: CASSRDSGHNEQFF. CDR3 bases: TGTGCCAGCAGCCGGGATAGCGGGCACAATGAGCAGTTCTTC.

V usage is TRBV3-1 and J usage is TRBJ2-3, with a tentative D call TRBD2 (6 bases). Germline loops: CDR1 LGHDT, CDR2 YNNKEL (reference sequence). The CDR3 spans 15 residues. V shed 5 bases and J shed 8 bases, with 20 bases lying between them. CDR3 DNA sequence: TGTGCCAGCAGCACAAGCGGAGGGCCCCGGAGTACGCAGTATTTT. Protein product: CASSTSGGPRSTQYF.

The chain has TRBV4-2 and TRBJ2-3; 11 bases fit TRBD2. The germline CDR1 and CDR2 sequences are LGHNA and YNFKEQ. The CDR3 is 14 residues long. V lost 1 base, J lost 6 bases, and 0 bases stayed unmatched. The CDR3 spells CASSQGTSGDTQYF. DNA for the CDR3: TGTGCCAGCAGCCAAGGGACTAGCGGGGATACGCAGTATTTT.

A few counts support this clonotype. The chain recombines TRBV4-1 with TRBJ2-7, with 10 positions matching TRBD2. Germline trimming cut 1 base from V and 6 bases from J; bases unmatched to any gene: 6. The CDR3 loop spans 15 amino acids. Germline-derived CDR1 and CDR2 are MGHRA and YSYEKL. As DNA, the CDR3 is TGCGCCAGCAGCCAAGTGGTAGCGGGAGGAGGCGAGCAGTACTTC. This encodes CASSQVVAGGGEQYF.

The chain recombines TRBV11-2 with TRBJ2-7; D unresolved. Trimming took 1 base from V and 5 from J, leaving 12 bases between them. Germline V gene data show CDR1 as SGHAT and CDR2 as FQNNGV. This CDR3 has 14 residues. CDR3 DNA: TGTGCCAGCAGCTTAGTTTGGGGTGGGCACGAGCAGTACTTC. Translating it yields CASSLVWGGHEQYF.

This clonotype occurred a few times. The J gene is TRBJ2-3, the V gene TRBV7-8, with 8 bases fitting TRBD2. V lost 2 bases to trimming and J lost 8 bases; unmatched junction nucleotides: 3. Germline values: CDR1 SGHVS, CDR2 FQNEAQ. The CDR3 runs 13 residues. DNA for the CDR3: TGTGCCAGCAGCTTAACCCGGGAGGGTACGCAGTATTTT. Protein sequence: CASSLTREGTQYF.

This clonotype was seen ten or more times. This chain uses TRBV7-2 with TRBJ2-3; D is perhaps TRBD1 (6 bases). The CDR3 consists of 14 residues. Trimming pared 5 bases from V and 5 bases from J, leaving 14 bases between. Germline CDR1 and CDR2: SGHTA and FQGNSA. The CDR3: CASSRRGGGDTQYF. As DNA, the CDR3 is TGTGCCAGCAGCCGGAGAGGGGGTGGAGATACGCAGTATTTT.

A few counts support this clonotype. CDR3 nucleotide sequence: TGCGCCAGCAGCCCTTCCCCGGACAGGGGAGGTCCGGTGCAGTACTTC. Protein product: CASSPSPDRGGPVQYF. The rearrangement joins TRBV4-1 to TRBJ2-7; 9 bases are a match to TRBD1. Trimming cost V 4 bases and J 9 bases; bases outside gene matches: 16. This CDR3 spans 16 amino acids. Germline-derived CDR1 and CDR2 are MGHRA and YSYEKL.

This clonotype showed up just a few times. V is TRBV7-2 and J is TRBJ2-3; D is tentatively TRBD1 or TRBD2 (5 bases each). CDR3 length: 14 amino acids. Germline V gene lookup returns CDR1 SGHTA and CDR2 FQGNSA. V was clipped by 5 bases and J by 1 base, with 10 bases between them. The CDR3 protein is CASSRDHGTDTQYF. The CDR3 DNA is TGTGCCAGCAGCCGGGACCATGGCACAGATACGCAGTATTTT.

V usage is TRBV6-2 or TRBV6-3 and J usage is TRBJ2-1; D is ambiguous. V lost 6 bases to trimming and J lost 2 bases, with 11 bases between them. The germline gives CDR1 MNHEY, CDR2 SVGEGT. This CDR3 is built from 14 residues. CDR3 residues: CASSYQGTYNEQFF. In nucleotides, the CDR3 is TGTGCCAGCAGCTACCAAGGGACCTACAATGAGCAGTTCTTC.